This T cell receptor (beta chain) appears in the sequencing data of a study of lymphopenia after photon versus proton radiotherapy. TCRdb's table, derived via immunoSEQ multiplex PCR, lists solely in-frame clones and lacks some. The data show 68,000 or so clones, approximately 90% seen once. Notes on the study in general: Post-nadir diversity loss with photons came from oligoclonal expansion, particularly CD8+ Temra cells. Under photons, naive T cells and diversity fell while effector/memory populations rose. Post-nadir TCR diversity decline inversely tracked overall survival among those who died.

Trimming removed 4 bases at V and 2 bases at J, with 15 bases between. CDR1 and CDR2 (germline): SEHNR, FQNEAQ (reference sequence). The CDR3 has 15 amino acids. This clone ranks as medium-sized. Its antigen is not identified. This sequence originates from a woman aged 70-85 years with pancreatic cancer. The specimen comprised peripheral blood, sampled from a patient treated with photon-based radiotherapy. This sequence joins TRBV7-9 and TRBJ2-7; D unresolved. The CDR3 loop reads CASSYVSGRTYEQYF. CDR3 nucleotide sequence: TGTGCCAGCAGCTACGTTTCCGGACGAACCTACGAGCAGTACTTC.